The sequence of this TCR beta chain was determined in a study of identical twins. General study results and limits: Within cord blood, abundant beta clonotypes carried fewer insertions, but memory repertoires showed no such trend. Possibly, invariant MAIT and iNKT cells partly confounded zero-insertion analyses. The conclusions drew on cross-sectional statistical analysis instead of tracking the same donors.

As for this clonotype: Its specificity is unknown.

In TCRdb, the 5' RACE reads were re-called with MiXCR into one record per CDR3 protein. The sample records 450,000 or so distinct CDR3 sequences, approximately 24% being singletons. Germline CDR1 and CDR2: SNHLY and FYNNEI. Between the trimmed V and J ends, which lost 8 bases and 7 bases, there was a span of 18 bases. This CDR3 has 14 amino acids. This sample also appeared in a second study, on T cells expressing NK-cell markers.

The chain has TRBV2 and TRBJ2-1, with D perhaps matching TRBD1 or TRBD2 (5 bases each). The source of this sequence is a woman between 18 and 30 years old in good health. The sequencing input was CD4+ T cells sorted from blood. As DNA, the CDR3 is TGTGCCAGCCTGCCCCTAACAGGCGGGAATGAGCAGTTCTTC. This encodes CASLPLTGGNEQFF.